This T cell receptor (beta chain) was sequenced during a study of blood T cell repertoires in COVID-19. Across the whole study: PBMCs, B-cell-depleted T cells, or T cells provided the cDNA or gDNA that made up the material.

As originally analysed: Scientists estimated how many nucleated cells there were by amplifying reference gene primers. Generated by immunoSEQ multiplex PCR, the TCRdb table keeps only in-frame clones and is missing some. V and J calls and clone size follow that table, whereas D and trimming were derived from the DNA. The data contain approximately 210,000 clones, approximately 80% of them singletons. This receptor was taken from a man in his fifties or sixties with COVID-19, enrolled during active disease. Input material: peripheral blood.

CDR3 amino acids: CASSSNLPGAFF. DNA for the CDR3: TGTGCCAGCAGCTCTAATCTTCCGGGAGCTTTCTTT. The gene calls are TRBV7-8 and TRBJ1-1; D not certain. V was clipped by 4 bases and J by 10 bases, with 13 bases between them. The CDR3 extends over 12 amino acids. Germline assignment: CDR1 SGHVS and CDR2 FQNEAQ. Complete variable domain (other parts from reference TRBV7-8 and TRBJ1-1): GAGVSQSPRYKVAKRGQDVALRCDPISGHVSLFWYQQALGQGPEFLTYFQNEAQLDKSGLPSDRFFAERPEGSVSTLKIQRTQQEDSAVYLCASSSNLPGAFFGQGTRLTVV.